The clone carrying this TCR beta chain was counted ten times or more. The target antigen is unknown. This record belongs to a study of CD8 T cells in ankylosing spondylitis. Study observations and caveats: Clones tied to disease were said to be significantly enriched in matched ankylosing spondylitis synovial fluid. The study identified a TCR beta motif of under 10 highly homologous variants that appeared characteristic of ankylosing spondylitis blood.

In TCRdb, the 5' RACE reads were re-called with MiXCR into one record per CDR3 protein. This table has around 440,000 distinct CDR3 sequences, 15% to 20% appearing once. V dropped 3 bases and J dropped 3 bases, with 12 bases sitting between them. Germline values: CDR1 ENHRY, CDR2 SYGVKD. This CDR3 has 15 amino acids. The material sequenced was blood, either unsorted or a sorted T cell fraction (not recorded which). The chain is built from TRBV10-3 and TRBJ2-4, with TRBD2 as a possible D gene (5 bases). The receptor was derived from a male donor with ankylosing spondylitis. The DNA for the CDR3 is TGTGCCATCAGTGAATTTACGGGAAACAAAAACATTCAGTACTTC. Translation: CAISEFTGNKNIQYF.